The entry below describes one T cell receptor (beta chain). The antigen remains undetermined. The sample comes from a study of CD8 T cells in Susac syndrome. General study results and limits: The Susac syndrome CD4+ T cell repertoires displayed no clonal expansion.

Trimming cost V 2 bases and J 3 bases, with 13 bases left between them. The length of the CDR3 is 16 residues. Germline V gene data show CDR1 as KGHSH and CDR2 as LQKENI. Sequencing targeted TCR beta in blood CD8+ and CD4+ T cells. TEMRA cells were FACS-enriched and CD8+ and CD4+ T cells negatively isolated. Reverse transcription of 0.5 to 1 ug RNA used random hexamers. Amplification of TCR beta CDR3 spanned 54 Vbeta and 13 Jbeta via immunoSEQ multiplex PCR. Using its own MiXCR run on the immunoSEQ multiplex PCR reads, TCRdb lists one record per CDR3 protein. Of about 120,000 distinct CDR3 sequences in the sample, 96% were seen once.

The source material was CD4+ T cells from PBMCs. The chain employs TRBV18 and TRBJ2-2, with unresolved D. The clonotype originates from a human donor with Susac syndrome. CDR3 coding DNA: TGTGCCAGCTCACCAAGAGAATCATCTGACACCGGGGAGCTGTTTTTT. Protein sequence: CASSPRESSDTGELFF.